The following is a T cell receptor (beta chain) sequence with its context. Participants' own reports of clinical history determined their cohort assignment. The CDR3 length is 16 residues. Germline values: CDR1 MNHEY, CDR2 SVGEGT. V lost 4 bases and J lost 5, with 20 bases in between. This specimen belongs to a study of blood T cell repertoires in COVID-19. As for the study in general: COVID-19 samples, acute and convalescent, were from the United States, Italy and Spain.

In the original workflow: Counts of nucleated cells, estimated from reference gene primer amplification, were obtained. The assay was immunoSEQ multiplex PCR, and TCRdb's table has in-frame clones only and misses some. The V and J calls and clone size were taken over from that table, and D and trimming were inferred from the DNA. Among 350,000 or so clones listed, 70% to 90% were seen once. The origin of this receptor is a woman in her thirties or forties with acute COVID-19. The chain couples TRBV6-2 or TRBV6-3 to TRBJ2-5; D gene unclear. Sequencing used PBMCs or T cells enriched from blood (not recorded which). The chain's CDR3 is CASSSSVVPGYETQYF. CDR3 sequence (DNA): TGTGCCAGCAGTTCCTCGGTGGTCCCGGGTTATGAGACCCAGTACTTC.